A selection of T cell receptor beta chains follows, all from one sample in a study of T cell responses to AZD1222 COVID-19 vaccine. Using immunoSEQ multiplex PCR, the repertoire was profiled, and TCRdb retains in-frame clones only, with some absent. The sample has 150,000 to 200,000 clones, 88% seen once. Sequencing used peripheral blood, obtained 28 days after the second AZD1222 dose. Receptors were obtained from an adult who received the AZD1222 COVID-19 vaccine. The CDR3 runs from the conserved cysteine through the conserved F or W. Each record gives: clone size, V gene, D gene, J gene, CDR3 DNA, CDR3 protein. D genes are given only for firm matches. Size values are once, few and many counts, or a class for expanded clones, and some rows have none.

clone size: once
V gene: TRBV7-2
D gene: .
J gene: TRBJ2-3
CDR3 DNA: TGTGCCAGCAGCTTGTATATAGGCACGCAGTATTTT
CDR3 protein: CASSLYIGTQYF

clone size: few
V gene: TRBV7-8
D gene: .
J gene: TRBJ1-5
CDR3 DNA: TGTGCCAGCAGCTTGGTTGGGATAGGGGGCAATCAGCCCCAGCATTTT
CDR3 protein: CASSLVGIGGNQPQHF

clone size: .
V gene: TRBV28
D gene: .
J gene: TRBJ1-1
CDR3 DNA: TGTGCCAGCAGTTTATACGACTCGCGGGCGGAAGCTTTCTTT
CDR3 protein: CASSLYDSRAEAFF

clone size: .
V gene: TRBV24-1
D gene: .
J gene: TRBJ2-3
CDR3 DNA: TGTGCCACCGCCGGCGCAGATACGCAGTATTTT
CDR3 protein: CATAGADTQYF

clone size: .
V gene: TRBV19
D gene: TRBD2
J gene: TRBJ2-1
CDR3 DNA: TGTGCCAGTAGTATTCTGGCCAGCGGGAGCGGTGAGCAGTTCTTC
CDR3 protein: CASSILASGSGEQFF

clone size: few
V gene: TRBV7-2
D gene: TRBD1
J gene: TRBJ1-2
CDR3 DNA: TGTGCCAGTTACCCGGGGGGACAGGGGCCTTTCGGGGGCTACACCTTC
CDR3 protein: CASYPGGQGPFGGYTF

clone size: .
V gene: TRBV3-1/TRBV3-2
D gene: TRBD2
J gene: TRBJ2-5
CDR3 DNA: TGTGCCAGCAGCCTCGGCGCGGGAGCCGAGACCCAGTACTTC
CDR3 protein: CASSLGAGAETQYF

clone size: .
V gene: TRBV7-9
D gene: .
J gene: TRBJ2-1
CDR3 DNA: TGTGCCAGCAGCTTAGGACTCCGCATCGATGAGCAGTTCTTC
CDR3 protein: CASSLGLRIDEQFF

clone size: .
V gene: TRBV20-1
D gene: .
J gene: TRBJ2-7
CDR3 DNA: TGCAGTAGCACTCTAGCGTACGAGCAGTACTTC
CDR3 protein: CSSTLAYEQYF

clone size: .
V gene: TRBV24-1
D gene: TRBD1
J gene: TRBJ2-7
CDR3 DNA: TGTGCCACCAGTCCGGGACAGTCCTACGAGCAGTACTTC
CDR3 protein: CATSPGQSYEQYF

clone size: .
V gene: TRBV19
D gene: .
J gene: TRBJ1-2
CDR3 DNA: TGTGCCAGTAGCACCTGGGACCCGAGTCTGTATGGCTACACCTTC
CDR3 protein: CASSTWDPSLYGYTF

clone size: .
V gene: TRBV28
D gene: TRBD2
J gene: TRBJ2-5
CDR3 DNA: TGTGCCAGCAGCCCCGGACGGTCCGGCGGGGGTGAGACCCAGTACTTC
CDR3 protein: CASSPGRSGGGETQYF

clone size: few
V gene: TRBV10-1
D gene: .
J gene: TRBJ1-2
CDR3 DNA: TGCGCCAGCAGTGATCGGAGTAACTATGGCTACACCTTC
CDR3 protein: CASSDRSNYGYTF

clone size: once
V gene: TRBV7-2
D gene: TRBD1
J gene: TRBJ1-2
CDR3 DNA: TGTGCCAGCAGCCTCGGGACAGTCAACTATGGCTACACCTTC
CDR3 protein: CASSLGTVNYGYTF

clone size: .
V gene: TRBV5-4
D gene: .
J gene: TRBJ2-7
CDR3 DNA: TGTGCCAGCAGCCACCTTGGGGGGCGCGACGAGCAGTACTTC
CDR3 protein: CASSHLGGRDEQYF

clone size: .
V gene: TRBV6-6
D gene: .
J gene: TRBJ2-1
CDR3 DNA: TGTGCCAGCAGACAGGATACCCTGGGTGGGGAGCAGTTCTTC
CDR3 protein: CASRQDTLGGEQFF

clone size: .
V gene: TRBV14
D gene: .
J gene: TRBJ2-5
CDR3 DNA: TGTGCCAGCAGCCCACGATTGGCCCAAGAGACCCAGTACTTC
CDR3 protein: CASSPRLAQETQYF

clone size: .
V gene: TRBV7-2
D gene: TRBD1
J gene: TRBJ2-3
CDR3 DNA: TGTGCCAGCACTCCGGGACAGGGGAGCACAGATACGCAGTATTTT
CDR3 protein: CASTPGQGSTDTQYF

clone size: .
V gene: TRBV25-1
D gene: .
J gene: TRBJ1-1
CDR3 DNA: TGTGCCAGCTCAGTGGCAGCGAGCATGAACACTGAAGCTTTCTTT
CDR3 protein: CASSVAASMNTEAFF

clone size: once
V gene: TRBV7-2
D gene: TRBD1
J gene: TRBJ2-2
CDR3 DNA: TGTGCCAGCAGCTTTAGACAGGGGAACACCGGGGAGCTGTTTTTT
CDR3 protein: CASSFRQGNTGELFF

clone size: .
V gene: TRBV12-3/TRBV12-4
D gene: TRBD2
J gene: TRBJ2-1
CDR3 DNA: TGTGCCAGCAGTTTAAGGGATAGCGGGTCGTTCTTC
CDR3 protein: CASSLRDSGSFF

clone size: .
V gene: TRBV7-2
D gene: TRBD2
J gene: TRBJ2-2
CDR3 DNA: TGTGCCAGCACCCTCGGCGGGAGGGCCTTCTCCGGGGAGCTGTTTTTT
CDR3 protein: CASTLGGRAFSGELFF

clone size: .
V gene: TRBV9
D gene: TRBD2
J gene: TRBJ2-1
CDR3 DNA: TGTGCCAGCAGCGCGAGCGGGAGGGCCATGTACAATGAGCAGTTCTTC
CDR3 protein: CASSASGRAMYNEQFF

clone size: few
V gene: TRBV5-6
D gene: .
J gene: TRBJ1-1
CDR3 DNA: TGTGCCAGCAGCTTGGCCGGTCCCCATCTCGGGAACACTGAAGCTTTCTTT
CDR3 protein: CASSLAGPHLGNTEAFF

clone size: .
V gene: TRBV5-4
D gene: .
J gene: TRBJ1-5
CDR3 DNA: TGTGCCAGCAGCTTGGAGATGACGCGGGGGGCAAGACAGCCCCAGCATTTT
CDR3 protein: CASSLEMTRGARQPQHF

clone size: .
V gene: TRBV7-3
D gene: .
J gene: TRBJ2-5
CDR3 DNA: TGTGCCAGCAGCTCGAACGCCGGCCCGAGGGAGACCCAGTACTTC
CDR3 protein: CASSSNAGPRETQYF